These T cell receptor beta chains were read from a single sample in a study of cytomegalovirus exposure and HLA in healthy donors. TCRdb keeps only in-frame clones here, not all; method: immunoSEQ multiplex PCR. The table shows about 120,000 clones, with 82% occurring only once. Sample: PBMCs. Receptor source: a man younger than 40 in good health and CMV-seropositive. CDR3s include the opening cysteine and the closing phenylalanine or tryptophan. The D gene is left open where the match is weak. Not every row has a clone size; where given, it reads once, few, many or a size class.

V gene	D gene	clone size	J gene	CDR3 protein
TRBV6-1	NA	once	TRBJ2-2	CASPSTRGTGELFF
TRBV7-2	NA	NA	TRBJ2-5	CASSLQEGVETQYF
TRBV6-1	TRBD2	NA	TRBJ2-5	CASSDGGGQETQYF
TRBV2	TRBD2	few	TRBJ2-2	CASAASGPNTGELFF
TRBV28	NA	NA	TRBJ1-3	CASKWGGSGNTIYF
TRBV7-2	NA	NA	TRBJ2-5	CASSLTQETQYF
TRBV5-1	NA	once	TRBJ2-7	CASSGSGNYEQYF
TRBV5-1	TRBD2	NA	TRBJ2-3	CASSGTSGGATDTQYF
TRBV5-1	TRBD1	NA	TRBJ1-4	CASSSGTGVANEKLFF
TRBV6-4	NA	few	TRBJ1-1	CASTGIGGFSEAFF
TRBV5-5	TRBD1	NA	TRBJ1-2	CASSYGTANYGYTF
TRBV28	TRBD1	NA	TRBJ2-5	CASSLGRGLETQYF
TRBV5-1	TRBD2	NA	TRBJ2-1	CASTRTDSGTSGVGGYNEQFF
TRBV2	TRBD1	once	TRBJ1-4	CASSEGAAGTGGNEKLFF
TRBV13	TRBD1	once	TRBJ2-7	CASSSGTESYEQYF
TRBV18	TRBD1	NA	TRBJ1-1	CASSPGTGLEAFF
TRBV6-4	TRBD1	NA	TRBJ2-2	CASTNRGLAGELFF
TRBV11-2	NA	NA	TRBJ2-3	CASSWYGQSMDTQYF
TRBV6-4	NA	NA	TRBJ2-3	CASSGEMGDTQYF
TRBV9	NA	NA	TRBJ1-3	CASSSGLISGNTIYF
TRBV30	NA	NA	TRBJ1-5	CAWSARSGQPQHF
TRBV18	NA	NA	TRBJ1-1	CASSPPSGLREAFF
TRBV18	TRBD1	once	TRBJ1-2	CASSPLANRGNYGYTF
TRBV13	NA	NA	TRBJ2-3	CASSSFRLRTDTQYF
TRBV9	TRBD2	NA	TRBJ2-3	CASSAIEPGTSGRADTQYF
TRBV30	TRBD1	NA	TRBJ1-5	CAWSVGTGGGPQHF
TRBV6-1	TRBD1	NA	TRBJ2-7	CASSVGTGRSYEQYF
TRBV10-3	NA	NA	TRBJ2-3	CAISPGGTRDTQYF